This TCR beta chain was sequenced during a study of blood T cell repertoires in COVID-19. Study-wide context: Samples came from the United States, Italy and Spain, spanning acute and convalescent COVID-19.

Original processing methods: How many nucleated cells were present was estimated from reference gene primer amplification. Clones were sequenced by immunoSEQ multiplex PCR, and TCRdb holds only the in-frame ones, with some missing. Clone size and the V and J calls come from that table; the DNA yielded D and trimming. The data show over 250,000 clones, with 70% to 90% seen just once and 5.5% to 8% held by the top ten. This CDR3 spans 14 amino acids. Germline CDR1 reads SEHNR; CDR2 reads FQNEAQ (reference sequence). V lost 3 bases to trimming and J lost 6 bases; unmatched junction nucleotides: 8. The clonotype was recovered from a woman aged 45 to 65 with COVID-19, enrolled during active disease. What was sequenced was peripheral blood. The chain employs TRBV7-9 and TRBJ2-7, with 7 bases identical to TRBD1. CDR3 bases: TGTGCCAGCAGCTTCCTGACAGGGCTAGTCGAGCAGTACTTC. Its translation is CASSFLTGLVEQYF.